The clone carrying this TCR beta chain appeared a few times. These data are taken from a study of blood T cell repertoires in COVID-19. Study information: Nucleic acid was either cDNA or gDNA, and it came from T cells, B-cell-depleted T cells, or PBMCs.

The authors' processing: Reference gene primer amplification gave nucleated cell count estimates. The method was immunoSEQ multiplex PCR; TCRdb's version includes in-frame clones alone and lacks a portion of them. D and trimming come from the DNA, and the V and J calls and clone size come from that table. The sample has tens of thousands of clones, around 85% seen once. In germline, CDR1 is PRHDT, CDR2 FYEKMQ (reference sequence). V lost 1 base and J 1 base, leaving 8 bases between the germline ends. The CDR3 is made up of 14 amino acids. This sequence originates from a man aged 70-80 years with acute or convalescent COVID-19. Sequences were obtained from peripheral blood. The rearrangement joins TRBV13 to TRBJ2-7, with D perhaps matching TRBD2 (6 bases). DNA for the CDR3: TGTGCCAGCAGCTTAGCTAGCGCTTCCTACGAGCAGTACTTC. Translating gives CASSLASASYEQYF.